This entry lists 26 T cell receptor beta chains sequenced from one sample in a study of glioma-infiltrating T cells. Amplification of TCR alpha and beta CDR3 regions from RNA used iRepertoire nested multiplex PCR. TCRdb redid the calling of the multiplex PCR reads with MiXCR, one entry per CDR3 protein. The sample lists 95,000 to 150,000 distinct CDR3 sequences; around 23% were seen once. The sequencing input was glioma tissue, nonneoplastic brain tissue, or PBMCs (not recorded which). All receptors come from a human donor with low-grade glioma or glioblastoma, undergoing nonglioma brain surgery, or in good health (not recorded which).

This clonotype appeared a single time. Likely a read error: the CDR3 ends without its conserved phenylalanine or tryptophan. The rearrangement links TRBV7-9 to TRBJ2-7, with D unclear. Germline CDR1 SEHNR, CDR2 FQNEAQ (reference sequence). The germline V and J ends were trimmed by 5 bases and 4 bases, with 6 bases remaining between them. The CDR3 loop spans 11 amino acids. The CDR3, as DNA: TGTGCCAGCAGCCTCTCGTACGAGCAGTACCTC. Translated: CASSLSYEQYL.

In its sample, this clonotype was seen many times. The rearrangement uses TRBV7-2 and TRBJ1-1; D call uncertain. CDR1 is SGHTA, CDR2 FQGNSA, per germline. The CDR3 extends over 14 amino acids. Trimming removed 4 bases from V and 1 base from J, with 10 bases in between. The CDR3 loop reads CASSWSWGNTEAFF. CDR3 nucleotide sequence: TGTGCCAGCAGCTGGAGTTGGGGGAACACTGAAGCTTTCTTT.

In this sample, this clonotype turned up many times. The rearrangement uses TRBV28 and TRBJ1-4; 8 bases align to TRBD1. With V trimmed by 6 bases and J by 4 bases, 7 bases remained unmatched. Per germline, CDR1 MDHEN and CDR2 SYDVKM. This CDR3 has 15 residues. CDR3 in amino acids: CASRQGGKSNEKLFF. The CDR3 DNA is TGTGCCAGCAGACAGGGGGGGAAAAGTAATGAAAAACTGTTTTTT.

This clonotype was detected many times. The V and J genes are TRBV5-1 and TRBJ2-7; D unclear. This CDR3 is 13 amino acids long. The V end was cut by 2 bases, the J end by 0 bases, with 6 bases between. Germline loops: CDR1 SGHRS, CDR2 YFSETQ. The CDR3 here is CASSFGLSYEQYF. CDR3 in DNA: TGCGCCAGCAGCTTCGGGCTCTCCTACGAGCAGTACTTC. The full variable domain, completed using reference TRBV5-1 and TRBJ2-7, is KAGVTQTPRYLIKTRGQQVTLSCSPISGHRSVSWYQQTPGQGLQFLFEYFSETQRNKGNFPGRFSGRQFSNSRSEMNVSTLELGDSALYLCASSFGLSYEQYFGPGTRLTVT.

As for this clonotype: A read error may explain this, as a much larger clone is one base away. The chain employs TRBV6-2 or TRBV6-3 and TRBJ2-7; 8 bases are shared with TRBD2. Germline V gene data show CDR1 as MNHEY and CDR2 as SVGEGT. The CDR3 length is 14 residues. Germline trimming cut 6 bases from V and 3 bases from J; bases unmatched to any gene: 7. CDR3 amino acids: CASSPGTRFYEQYF. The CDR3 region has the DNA TGTGCCAGCAGCCCCGGGACTAGGTTCTACGAGCAGTACTTC.

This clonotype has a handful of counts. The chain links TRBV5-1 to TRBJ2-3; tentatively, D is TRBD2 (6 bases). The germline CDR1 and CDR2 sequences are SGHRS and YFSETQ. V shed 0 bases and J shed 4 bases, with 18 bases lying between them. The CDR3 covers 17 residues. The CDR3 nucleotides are TGCGCCAGCAGCTTGGGGCGGACTACCGACCCCCCAGATACGCAGTATTTT. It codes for CASSLGRTTDPPDTQYF. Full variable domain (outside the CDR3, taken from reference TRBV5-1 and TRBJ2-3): KAGVTQTPRYLIKTRGQQVTLSCSPISGHRSVSWYQQTPGQGLQFLFEYFSETQRNKGNFPGRFSGRQFSNSRSEMNVSTLELGDSALYLCASSLGRTTDPPDTQYFGPGTRLTVL.

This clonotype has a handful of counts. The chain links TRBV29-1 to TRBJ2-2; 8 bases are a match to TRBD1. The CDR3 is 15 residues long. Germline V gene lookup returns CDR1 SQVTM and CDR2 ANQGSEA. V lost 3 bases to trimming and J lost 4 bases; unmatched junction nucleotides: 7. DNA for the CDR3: TGCAGCGTTGATCCGACAGGGGAGTCCACCGGGGAGCTGTTTTTT. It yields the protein CSVDPTGESTGELFF.

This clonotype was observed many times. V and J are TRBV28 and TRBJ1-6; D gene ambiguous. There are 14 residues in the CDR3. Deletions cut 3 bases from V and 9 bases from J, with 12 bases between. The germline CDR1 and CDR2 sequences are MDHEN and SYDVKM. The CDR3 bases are TGTGCCAGCAGTTTCTGGATGAGGAGTTCACCCCTCCACTTT. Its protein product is CASSFWMRSSPLHF.

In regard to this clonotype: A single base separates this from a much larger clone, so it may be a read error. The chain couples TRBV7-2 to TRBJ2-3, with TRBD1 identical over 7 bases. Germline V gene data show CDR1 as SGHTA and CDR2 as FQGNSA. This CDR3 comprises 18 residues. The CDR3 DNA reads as TGTGCCAGCAGCGCAGCCCGACAGGGTGGGGTCAAAACAGGTACGCAGTATTTT. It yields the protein CASSAARQGGVKTGTQYF. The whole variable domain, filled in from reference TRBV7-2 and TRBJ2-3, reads GAGVSQSPSNKVTEKGKDVELRCDPISGHTALYWYRQSLGQGLEFLIYFQGNSAPDKSGLPSDRFSAERTGGSVSTLTIQRTQQEDSAVYLCASSAARQGGVKTGTQYFGPGTRLTVL.

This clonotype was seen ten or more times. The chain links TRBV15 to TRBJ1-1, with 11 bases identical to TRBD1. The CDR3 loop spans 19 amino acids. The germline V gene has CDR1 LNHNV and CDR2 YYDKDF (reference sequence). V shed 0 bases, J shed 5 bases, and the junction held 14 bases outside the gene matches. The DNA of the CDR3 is TGTGCCACCAGCAGAGATGAGAACGGACAGGGGGCCTGGGAAACTGAAGCTTTCTTT. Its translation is CATSRDENGQGAWETEAFF.

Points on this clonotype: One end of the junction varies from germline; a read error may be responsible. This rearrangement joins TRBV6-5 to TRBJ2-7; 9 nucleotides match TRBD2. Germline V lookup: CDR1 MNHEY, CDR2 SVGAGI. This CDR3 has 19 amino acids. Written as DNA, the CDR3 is TGTGCCAGCAGTCACTCGATGGCGACTAGCGGCACCTCAGGGATCGAGCAGTACTTC. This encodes CASSHSMATSGTSGIEQYF.

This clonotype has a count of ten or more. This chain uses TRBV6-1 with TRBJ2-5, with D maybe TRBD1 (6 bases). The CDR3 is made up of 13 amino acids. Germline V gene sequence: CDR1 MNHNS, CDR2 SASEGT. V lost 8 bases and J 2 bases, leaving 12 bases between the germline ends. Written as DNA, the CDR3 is TGTGCCAGCCGCACAGGGTCACAAGAGACCCAGTACTTC. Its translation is CASRTGSQETQYF.

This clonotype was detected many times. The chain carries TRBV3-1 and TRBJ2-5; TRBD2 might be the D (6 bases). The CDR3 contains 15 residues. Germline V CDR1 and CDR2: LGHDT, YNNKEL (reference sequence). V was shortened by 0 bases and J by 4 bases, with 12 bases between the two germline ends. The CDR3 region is CASSQDLGGGETQYF. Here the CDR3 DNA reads TGTGCCAGCAGCCAAGATCTTGGGGGAGGAGAGACCCAGTACTTC.

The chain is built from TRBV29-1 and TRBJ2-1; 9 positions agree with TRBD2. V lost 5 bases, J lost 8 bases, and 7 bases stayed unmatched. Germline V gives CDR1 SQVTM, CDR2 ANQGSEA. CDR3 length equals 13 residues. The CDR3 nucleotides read TGCAGCGTTTTAGTTAGCGGGAGCTATGAGCAGTTCTTC. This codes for CSVLVSGSYEQFF.

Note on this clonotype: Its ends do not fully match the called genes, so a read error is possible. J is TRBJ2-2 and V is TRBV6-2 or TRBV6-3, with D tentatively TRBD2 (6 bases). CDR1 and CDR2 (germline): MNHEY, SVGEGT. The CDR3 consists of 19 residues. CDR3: CASSAQFVAEGPSTGELFF. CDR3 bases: TGTGCCAGCAGTGCCCAATTCGTAGCGGAAGGGCCAAGCACCGGTGAGCTGTTTTTT.

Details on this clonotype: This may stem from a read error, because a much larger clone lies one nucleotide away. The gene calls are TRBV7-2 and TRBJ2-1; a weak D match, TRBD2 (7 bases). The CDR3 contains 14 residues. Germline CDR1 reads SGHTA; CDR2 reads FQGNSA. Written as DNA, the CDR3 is TGTGCCAGCACGGGGGGCCTCTCCTACAATGAGCGGTTCTTC. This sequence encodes CASTGGLSYNERFF.

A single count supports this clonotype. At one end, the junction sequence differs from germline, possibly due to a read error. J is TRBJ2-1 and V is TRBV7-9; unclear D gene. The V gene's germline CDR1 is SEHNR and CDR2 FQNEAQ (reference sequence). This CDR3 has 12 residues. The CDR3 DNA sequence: TGTGCCAGCAGAAGAATAGATTATGAGCGGTTCTTC. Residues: CASRRIDYERFF.

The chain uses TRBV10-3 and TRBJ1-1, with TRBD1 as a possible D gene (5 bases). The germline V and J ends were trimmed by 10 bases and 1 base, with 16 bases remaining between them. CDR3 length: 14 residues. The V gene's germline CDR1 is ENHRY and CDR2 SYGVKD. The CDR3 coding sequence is TGTGCCACCAGACCGACAGAGACGAACACTGAAGCTTTCTTT. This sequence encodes CATRPTETNTEAFF.

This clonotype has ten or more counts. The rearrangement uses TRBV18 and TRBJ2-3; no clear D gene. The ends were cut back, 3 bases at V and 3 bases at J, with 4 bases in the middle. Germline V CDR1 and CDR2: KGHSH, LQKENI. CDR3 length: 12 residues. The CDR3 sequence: CASSPETDTQYF. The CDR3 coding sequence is TGTGCCAGCTCACCGGAGACAGATACGCAGTATTTT. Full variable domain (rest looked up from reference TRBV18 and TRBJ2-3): NAGVMQNPRHLVRRRGQEARLRCSPMKGHSHVYWYRQLPEEGLKFMVYLQKENIIDESGMPKERFSAEFPKEGPSILRIQQVVRGDSAAYFCASSPETDTQYFGPGTRLTVL.

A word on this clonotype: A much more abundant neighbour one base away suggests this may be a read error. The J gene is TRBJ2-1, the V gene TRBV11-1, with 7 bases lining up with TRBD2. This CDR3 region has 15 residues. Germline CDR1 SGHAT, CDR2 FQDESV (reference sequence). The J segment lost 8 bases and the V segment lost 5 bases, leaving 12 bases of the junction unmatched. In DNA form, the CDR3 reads TGTGCCAGCAGCCAAGGCGGGGGAGCAATATATGAGCAGTTCTTC. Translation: CASSQGGGAIYEQFF.

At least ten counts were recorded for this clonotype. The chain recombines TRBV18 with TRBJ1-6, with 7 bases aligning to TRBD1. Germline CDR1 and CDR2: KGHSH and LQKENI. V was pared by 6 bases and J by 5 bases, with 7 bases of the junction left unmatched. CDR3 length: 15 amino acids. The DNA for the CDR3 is TGTGCCAGCTCCCCAAACAGGGGCGATAATTCACCCCTCCACTTT. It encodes CASSPNRGDNSPLHF. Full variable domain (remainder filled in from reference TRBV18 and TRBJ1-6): NAGVMQNPRHLVRRRGQEARLRCSPMKGHSHVYWYRQLPEEGLKFMVYLQKENIIDESGMPKERFSAEFPKEGPSILRIQQVVRGDSAAYFCASSPNRGDNSPLHFGNGTRLTVT.

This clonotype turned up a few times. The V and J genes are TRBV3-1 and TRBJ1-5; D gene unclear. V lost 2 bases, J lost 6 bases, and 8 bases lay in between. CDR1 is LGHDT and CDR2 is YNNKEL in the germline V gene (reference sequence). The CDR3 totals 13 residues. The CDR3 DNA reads TGTGCCAGCAGCCAACTCCGCACTCAGCCCCAGCATTTT. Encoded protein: CASSQLRTQPQHF.

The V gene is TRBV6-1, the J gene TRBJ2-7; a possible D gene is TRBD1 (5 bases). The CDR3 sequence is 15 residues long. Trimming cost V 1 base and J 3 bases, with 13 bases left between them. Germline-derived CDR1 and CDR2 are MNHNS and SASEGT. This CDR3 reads CASSEGSAGHYEQYF. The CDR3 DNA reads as TGTGCCAGCAGTGAAGGTTCGGCAGGACACTACGAGCAGTACTTC.

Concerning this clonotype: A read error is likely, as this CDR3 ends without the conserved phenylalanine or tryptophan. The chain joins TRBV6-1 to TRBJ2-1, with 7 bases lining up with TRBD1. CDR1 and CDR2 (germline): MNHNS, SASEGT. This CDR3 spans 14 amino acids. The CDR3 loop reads CTSSPEVGTVKQFP. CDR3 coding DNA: TGTACCAGCAGTCCGGAAGTAGGGACAGTAAAGCAGTTCCCC.

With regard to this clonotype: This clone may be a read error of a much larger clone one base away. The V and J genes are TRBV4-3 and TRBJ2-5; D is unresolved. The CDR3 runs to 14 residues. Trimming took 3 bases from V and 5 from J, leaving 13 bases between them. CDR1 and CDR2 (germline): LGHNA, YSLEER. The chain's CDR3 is CASSQVSHRETQYF. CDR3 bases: TGCGCCAGCAGCCAGGTTTCGCATCGGGAGACCCAGTACTTC.

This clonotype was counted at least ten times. CDR3 region: CASSQGYSVRADTQYF. The CDR3 DNA reads as TGTGCCAGCAGCCAAGGTTATAGCGTTAGGGCAGATACGCAGTATTTT. This sequence joins TRBV3-1 and TRBJ2-3, with D possibly matching TRBD2 (5 bases). CDR3 size: 16 residues. Germline lookup yields CDR1 LGHDT and CDR2 YNNKEL (reference sequence). V lost 1 base and J 4 bases, leaving 15 bases between the germline ends.